The clone carrying this TCR beta chain was detected only once. The sample is drawn from a study of CD8 T cells in Susac syndrome. V lost 4 bases and J lost 0; bases outside the gene matches: 6. CDR1 and CDR2 from the germline V gene are SGHTA and FQGNSA. The CDR3 consists of 15 residues. An amount of RNA that ranged from about 0.45 to 1 ug was reverse transcribed with random hexamers. Across 54 Vbeta and 13 Jbeta, TCR beta CDR3 was amplified with immunoSEQ multiplex PCR. Each CDR3 protein is one row after TCRdb ran MiXCR on the immunoSEQ multiplex PCR reads. This table has 140,000 or so distinct CDR3 sequences, approximately 93% appearing once. Sequencing of TCR beta drew on CD8+ and CD4+ T cells from blood.

V gene TRBV7-2 combines with J gene TRBJ2-7; 7 positions agree with TRBD1. The TCR comes from a human donor in good health. Sequencing used CD4+ T cells from PBMCs. Written as DNA, the CDR3 is TGTGCCAGCAGCTCCCTGACAGGGTACTCCTACGAGCAGTACTTC. The encoded protein is CASSSLTGYSYEQYF.